This T cell receptor beta chain appears in the sequencing data of a study of neurological immune-mediated disorders. Whole-study findings and limits: Patients with HTLV-1-associated myelopathy showed the most TCR clonal expansion. Those with multiple sclerosis showed the least, falling below healthy controls.

This clonotype was counted ten times or more. Its antigen is as yet unknown. CDR3 length: 13 amino acids. The germline gives CDR1 SNHLY, CDR2 FYNNEI. The germline V and J ends were trimmed by 7 bases and 3 bases, with 13 bases remaining between them. Each CDR3 protein is one row after TCRdb ran MiXCR on the 5' RACE reads. Among tens of thousands of distinct CDR3 sequences listed, about 12% were seen once. Sequencing used PBMCs. The TCR was taken from a man aged 55-75 years in good health. The J gene is TRBJ2-7, the V gene TRBV2; no definite D call. CDR3: CASKGTDRYEQYF. The CDR3 DNA reads as TGTGCCAGCAAGGGAACGGACCGCTACGAGCAGTACTTC.